Listed below are T cell receptor beta chains from one sample, sequenced in a study of blood T cells in healthy people across ages. One entry per CDR3 protein, called by TCRdb with MiXCR from the 5' RACE reads. This sample has hundreds of thousands of distinct CDR3 sequences, with 55% to 75% found just once. The sample consisted of blood. These receptors were obtained from a man aged 30 to 39 in good health. Each CDR3 is given with its conserved first and last residue. D genes are given only for firm matches. Size is omitted from some rows. Given values are once, few, many or a class for expanded clones.

J gene,D gene,clone size,V gene,CDR3 protein,CDR3 DNA
TRBJ2-1,TRBD2,.,TRBV7-2,CASSSLAGGNNEQFF,TGTGCCAGCAGCTCCCTCGCGGGGGGAAACAATGAGCAGTTCTTC
TRBJ2-7,.,few,TRBV2,CASSWRDEQYF,TGTGCCAGTAGTTGGCGGGACGAGCAGTACTTC
TRBJ2-7,TRBD1,.,TRBV11-1,CASSARGTGEQYF,TGTGCCAGCAGCGCCCGAGGGACAGGGGAGCAGTACTTC
TRBJ2-7,.,.,TRBV27,CASSDLSGHEQYF,TGTGCCAGCAGCGATCTCTCCGGGCACGAGCAGTACTTC
TRBJ1-5,.,.,TRBV27,CASRRGATYSNQPQHF,TGTGCCAGCCGGAGGGGAGCCACCTATAGCAATCAGCCCCAGCATTTT
TRBJ2-7,.,.,TRBV28,CASIGHSYEQYF,TGTGCCAGCATCGGGCACTCCTACGAGCAGTACTTC
TRBJ2-7,.,few,TRBV9,CASSVKGGAGEQYF,TGTGCCAGCAGCGTAAAAGGGGGGGCAGGGGAGCAGTACTTC
TRBJ1-2,TRBD1,.,TRBV4-2,CASSQVWAGQGASGYTF,TGTGCCAGCAGCCAAGTATGGGCGGGACAGGGGGCGAGCGGCTACACCTTC
TRBJ1-2,TRBD1,.,TRBV12-3/TRBV12-4,CATDKTGGRNYGYTF,TGTGCCACCGACAAAACAGGGGGGAGGAACTATGGCTACACCTTC
TRBJ2-5,.,.,TRBV28,CATLRLKSEQYF,TGTGCAACATTAAGACTTAAATCTGAGCAGTACTTC
TRBJ2-1,.,.,TRBV5-1,CASSLGGRVNEQFF,TGCGCCAGCAGCTTGGGGGGCAGGGTCAATGAGCAGTTCTTC
TRBJ2-4,.,.,TRBV9,CASSAGGEGGNIQYF,TGTGCCAGCAGCGCTGGGGGCGAAGGGGGAAACATTCAGTACTTC
TRBJ1-2,.,.,TRBV7-9,CASSFDGYNYGYTF,TGTGCCAGCAGCTTCGACGGATACAACTATGGCTACACCTTC
TRBJ2-5,.,few,TRBV18,CASSPRLQETQYF,TGTGCCAGCTCACCCCGGCTCCAAGAGACCCAGTACTTC
TRBJ2-7,.,.,TRBV9,CASKPGLGDYEQYF,TGTGCCAGCAAACCAGGGTTGGGTGACTACGAGCAGTACTTC